These 21 T cell receptor beta chains were sequenced from one sample in a study of cytomegalovirus exposure and HLA in healthy donors (dated by TCRdb to about 2017). Receptor libraries were prepared by the immunoSEQ multiplex PCR assay. A mixture of 60 forward primers for TCR Vbeta segments and 13 reverse primers for TCR Jbeta segments was used in the multiplex PCR. The table comes from immuneACCESS by way of TCRdb, which keeps in-frame sequences with V and J called. Part of the clones is missing from these tables; in studies checked, under half for an unresolved V gene and the rest for unknown reasons. This specimen's table enumerates about 48,000 clones. The ten biggest clones cover 6.1% of the sample. Input material: PBMCs. These receptor sequences come from a male donor in good health and CMV-seropositive.

The gene calls are TRBV5-1 and TRBJ2-3; 7 bases match TRBD2. The CDR3 consists of 16 residues. Unmatched junction bases numbered 6, after V lost 0 bases and J lost 2 bases. The germline CDR1 and CDR2 sequences are SGHRS and YFSETQ. The CDR3 region has the DNA TGCGCCAGCAGCTTGGGGCGGGGGAGGCCCACAGATACGCAGTATTTT. It yields the protein CASSLGRGRPTDTQYF.

V gene TRBV7-6 combines with J gene TRBJ2-1, with a weak D call TRBD2 (6 bases). V was shortened by 5 bases and J by 5 bases, with 19 bases between the two germline ends. This CDR3 has 16 amino acids. Germline V lookup: CDR1 SGHVS, CDR2 FNYEAQ. The CDR3, as DNA: TGTGCCAGCAGCCAAAAGGTAGCGGCTTACCACAATGAGCAGTTCTTC. Translation: CASSQKVAAYHNEQFF.

V is TRBV7-2 and J is TRBJ2-1, with D possibly TRBD2 on 7 matching bases. Germline V CDR1 and CDR2: SGHTA, FQGNSA. The CDR3 is 16 residues long. The ends were cut back, 1 base at V and 4 bases at J, with 14 bases in the middle. DNA for the CDR3: TGTGCCAGCAGCTTAGATGGGGGGGCGAATTACAATGAGCAGTTCTTC. It codes for CASSLDGGANYNEQFF.

CDR3 protein: CASSQAGFGLINEKLFF. The DNA for the CDR3 is TGCGCCAGCAGCCAAGCAGGGTTTGGGCTGATTAATGAAAAACTGTTTTTT. V is TRBV4-1 and J is TRBJ1-4, with D maybe TRBD1 (5 bases). The germline V gene encodes CDR1 MGHRA and CDR2 YSYEKL. V shed 1 base and J shed 4 bases, with 16 bases lying between them. CDR3 length equals 17 residues.

The rearrangement uses TRBV19 and TRBJ2-3; 7 bases map to TRBD2. The CDR3 length is 14 residues. Germline V CDR1 and CDR2: LNHDA, SQIVND (reference sequence). V shed 7 bases, J shed 1 base, and the junction held 5 bases outside the gene matches. CDR3: CASTTGRGTDTQYF. The CDR3 DNA follows: TGTGCCAGTACCACGGGGAGGGGCACAGATACGCAGTATTTT.

This chain connects TRBV6-6 to TRBJ2-1, with a weak D call TRBD1 (8 bases). The CDR3 covers 13 residues. Germline V CDR1 and CDR2: MNHNY, SVGAGI (reference sequence). V lost 5 bases and J lost 8, with 13 bases in between. As DNA, the CDR3 is TGTGCCAGCAGTCCACAGGGGGGGTATGAGCAGTTCTTC. Residues: CASSPQGGYEQFF.

This rearrangement joins TRBV5-1 to TRBJ2-1; 16 bases map to TRBD2. Per the germline V gene, CDR1 is SGHRS and CDR2 is YFSETQ. J was trimmed by 5 bases and V by 4 bases; bases with no gene match: 6. The CDR3 has 17 residues. For the CDR3, the DNA is TGCGCCAGCAGCCTTCCGGGACTAGCGGGGGGGGACAATGAGCAGTTCTTC. Encoded protein: CASSLPGLAGGDNEQFF.

The chain couples TRBV29-1 to TRBJ2-1; D may be TRBD2 (5 bases). Germline CDR1 reads SQVTM; CDR2 reads ANQGSEA. The length of the CDR3 is 15 residues. Trimming removed 4 bases from V and 5 bases from J, with 18 bases in between. The CDR3 DNA reads as TGCAGCGTTGGGGCCGGGGAGCTGACCCACAATGAGCAGTTCTTC. Translating gives CSVGAGELTHNEQFF.

V and J are TRBV4-3 and TRBJ2-7; tentatively, D is TRBD2 (5 bases). Trimming removed 1 base at V and 7 bases at J, with 11 bases between. Germline CDR1 is LGHNA and CDR2 is YSLEER. This CDR3 is 13 amino acids long. The CDR3 DNA follows: TGCGCCAGCAGCCAAGCCCCCACTAGTGAGCAGTACTTC. Amino acid sequence: CASSQAPTSEQYF.

V and J are TRBV4-3 and TRBJ2-3; TRBD1 is a possible D gene (5 bases). The CDR3 extends over 15 amino acids. Between the trimmed V and J ends, which lost 0 bases and 2 bases, there was a span of 9 bases. CDR1 LGHNA and CDR2 YSLEER come from the germline V gene. CDR3 in amino acids: CASSQEGRVTDTQYF. The CDR3 nucleotides are TGCGCCAGCAGCCAAGAAGGCAGGGTCACAGATACGCAGTATTTT.

J is TRBJ2-1 and V is TRBV6-5; 10 bases align to TRBD2. This CDR3 region has 14 residues. With V trimmed by 5 bases and J by 8 bases, 6 bases remained unmatched. The germline V gene encodes CDR1 MNHEY and CDR2 SVGAGI. The CDR3 loop is CASSPLAGYDEQFF. As DNA, the CDR3 is TGTGCCAGCAGTCCACTAGCGGGGTACGATGAGCAGTTCTTC.

The chain recombines TRBV2 with TRBJ1-4; 9 bases agree with TRBD1. Looked up from germline, CDR1 is SNHLY and CDR2 is FYNNEI. The CDR3 totals 14 residues. J lost 6 bases, V lost 7 bases, and 6 bases had no gene match. CDR3 bases: TGTGCCAGCAATAACCGGGACAGGGATGAAAAACTGTTTTTT. Amino acids: CASNNRDRDEKLFF.

Points on this clone: The junction shows a germline mismatch at one end, possibly a read error. The V call is TRBV7-2, the J call TRBJ2-7, with no clear D. The germline V gene encodes CDR1 SGHTA and CDR2 FQGNSA. This CDR3 comprises 10 residues. CDR3 protein: CASSQRALCF. Here the CDR3 DNA reads TGTGCCAGCAGCCAACGCGCCCTTTGCTTC.

This chain joins TRBV7-2 and TRBJ1-4; perhaps TRBD1 as D (5 bases). CDR3 length: 16 residues. Trimming took off 4 bases at V and 7 bases at J, with 19 bases between the two ends. Per germline, CDR1 SGHTA and CDR2 FQGNSA. DNA for the CDR3: TGTGCCAGCAGCTCCACACTTCGTGGGGGGTCTGAAAAACTGTTTTTT. This sequence encodes CASSSTLRGGSEKLFF.

The gene calls are TRBV7-9 and TRBJ2-5; unclear D gene. Trimming pared 1 base from V and 2 bases from J, leaving 14 bases between. Germline CDR1 SEHNR, CDR2 FQNEAQ (reference sequence). This CDR3 has 16 amino acids. As DNA, the CDR3 is TGTGCCAGCAGCTTAGAATTCTTCGCGGATCAAGAGACCCAGTACTTC. Its translation is CASSLEFFADQETQYF.

The gene calls are TRBV13 and TRBJ2-7; D may be TRBD2 (6 bases). Germline V gene data show CDR1 as PRHDT and CDR2 as FYEKMQ (reference sequence). The CDR3 consists of 18 residues. V gave up 7 bases and J gave up 4 bases, with 29 bases separating them. The CDR3 DNA reads TGTGCCAGCACCTCTTGGAGGGCCAGTATTCTTCCCTCTTACGAGCAGTACTTC. It yields the protein CASTSWRASILPSYEQYF.

The rearrangement links TRBV11-2 to TRBJ2-3; D not certain. Germline CDR1 is SGHAT and CDR2 is FQNNGV. V lost 1 base, J lost 0 bases, and 5 bases lay in between. CDR3 size: 14 residues. Here the CDR3 reads CASSLGLSTDTQYF. As DNA, the CDR3 is TGTGCCAGCAGCTTAGGACTGAGCACAGATACGCAGTATTTT.

V usage is TRBV28 and J usage is TRBJ1-5; 7 bases are a match to TRBD1. J lost 6 bases, V lost 6 bases, and 8 bases had no gene match. The CDR3 covers 14 residues. Germline V gene sequence: CDR1 MDHEN, CDR2 SYDVKM. This chain's CDR3 is CASRGGGGSQPQHF. CDR3 nucleotide sequence: TGTGCCAGCAGGGGAGGAGGGGGCAGTCAGCCCCAGCATTTT.

The V and J genes are TRBV18 and TRBJ1-4; a weak D match, TRBD1 (5 bases). CDR3 size: 20 residues. Germline-derived CDR1 and CDR2 are KGHSH and LQKENI. V was clipped by 1 base and J by 0 bases, with 21 bases between them. DNA for the CDR3: TGTGCCAGCTCACCACGGAGCGGGACTCCGGTGCATGCAACTAATGAAAAACTGTTTTTT. Its protein is CASSPRSGTPVHATNEKLFF.

This chain links TRBV6-5 with TRBJ1-6; D call uncertain. The V gene lost 0 bases and the J gene lost 5 bases, with 8 bases spanning the gap. The CDR3 sequence is 15 residues long. From germline, CDR1 is MNHEY and CDR2 SVGAGI. The CDR3 is CASSYSARNNSPLHF. CDR3 in DNA: TGTGCCAGCAGTTACTCGGCCAGGAATAATTCACCCCTCCACTTT.

This chain joins TRBV2 and TRBJ2-3, with D possibly TRBD2 on 6 matching bases. The germline V and J ends were trimmed by 3 bases and 2 bases, with 9 bases remaining between them. CDR1 is SNHLY and CDR2 is FYNNEI in the germline V gene. CDR3 length equals 14 residues. CDR3 nucleotides: TGTGCCAGCAGTGAGGCGGGGCCCACAGATACGCAGTATTTT. This codes for CASSEAGPTDTQYF.